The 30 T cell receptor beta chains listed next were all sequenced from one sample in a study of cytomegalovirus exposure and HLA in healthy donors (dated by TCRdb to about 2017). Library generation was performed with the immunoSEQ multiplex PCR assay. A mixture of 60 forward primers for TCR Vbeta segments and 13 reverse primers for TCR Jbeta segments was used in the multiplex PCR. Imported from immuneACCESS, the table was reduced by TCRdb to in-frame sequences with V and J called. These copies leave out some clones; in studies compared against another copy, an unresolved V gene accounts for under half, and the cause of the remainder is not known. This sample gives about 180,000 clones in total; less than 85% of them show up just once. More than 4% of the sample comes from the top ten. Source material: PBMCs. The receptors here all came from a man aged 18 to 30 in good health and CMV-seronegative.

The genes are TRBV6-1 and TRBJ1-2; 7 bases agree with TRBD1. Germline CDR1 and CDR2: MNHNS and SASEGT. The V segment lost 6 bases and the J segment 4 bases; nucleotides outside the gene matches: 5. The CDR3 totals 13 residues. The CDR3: CASRLTGVYGYTF. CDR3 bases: TGTGCCAGCAGACTCACAGGGGTCTATGGCTACACCTTC.

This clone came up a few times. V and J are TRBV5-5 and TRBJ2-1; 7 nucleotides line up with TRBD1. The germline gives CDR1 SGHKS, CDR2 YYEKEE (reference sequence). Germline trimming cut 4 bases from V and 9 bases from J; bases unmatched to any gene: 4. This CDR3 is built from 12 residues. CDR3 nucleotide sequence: TGTGCCAGCAGCCAACAGGGGCCTGAGCAGTTCTTC. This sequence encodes CASSQQGPEQFF. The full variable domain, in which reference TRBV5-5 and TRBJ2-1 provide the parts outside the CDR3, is DAGVTQSPTHLIKTRGQQVTLRCSPISGHKSVSWYQQVLGQGPQFIFQYYEKEERGRGNFPDRFSARQFPNYSSELNVNALLLGDSALYLCASSQQGPEQFFGPGTRLTVL.

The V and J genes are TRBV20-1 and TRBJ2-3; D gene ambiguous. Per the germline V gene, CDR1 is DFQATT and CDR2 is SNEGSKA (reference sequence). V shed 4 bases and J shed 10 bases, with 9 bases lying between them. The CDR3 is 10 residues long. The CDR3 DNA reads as TGCAGTGCTAACGTAGTGGCGCAGTATTTT. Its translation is CSANVVAQYF.

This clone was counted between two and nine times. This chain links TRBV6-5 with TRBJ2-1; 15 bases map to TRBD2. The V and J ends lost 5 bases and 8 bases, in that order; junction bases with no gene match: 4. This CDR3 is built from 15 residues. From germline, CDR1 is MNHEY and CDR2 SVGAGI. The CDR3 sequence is CASSARTSGRDEQFF. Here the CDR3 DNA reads TGTGCCAGCAGTGCCCGGACTAGCGGGAGGGATGAGCAGTTCTTC.

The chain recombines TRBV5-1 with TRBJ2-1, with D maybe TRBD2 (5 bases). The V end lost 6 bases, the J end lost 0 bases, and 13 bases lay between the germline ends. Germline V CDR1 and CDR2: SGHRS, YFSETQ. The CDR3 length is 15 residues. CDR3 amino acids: CASTGLTSSYNEQFF. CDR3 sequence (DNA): TGCGCCAGCACCGGACTGACGAGCTCCTACAATGAGCAGTTCTTC. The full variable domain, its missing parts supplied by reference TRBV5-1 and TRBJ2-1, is KAGVTQTPRYLIKTRGQQVTLSCSPISGHRSVSWYQQTPGQGLQFLFEYFSETQRNKGNFPGRFSGRQFSNSRSEMNVSTLELGDSALYLCASTGLTSSYNEQFFGPGTRLTVL.

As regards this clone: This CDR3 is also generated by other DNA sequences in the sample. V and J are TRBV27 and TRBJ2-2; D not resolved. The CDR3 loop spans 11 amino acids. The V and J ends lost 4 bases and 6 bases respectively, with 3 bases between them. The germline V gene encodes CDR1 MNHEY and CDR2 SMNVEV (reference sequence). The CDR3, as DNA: TGTGCCAGCAGTTCAGCCGGGGAGCTGTTTTTT. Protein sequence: CASSSAGELFF.

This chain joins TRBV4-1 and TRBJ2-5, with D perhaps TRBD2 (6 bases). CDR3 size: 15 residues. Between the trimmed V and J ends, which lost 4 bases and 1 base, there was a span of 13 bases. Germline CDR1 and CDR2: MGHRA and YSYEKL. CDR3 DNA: TGCGCCAGCAGCCCAACATTAGCGGTCCAAGAGACCCAGTACTTC. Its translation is CASSPTLAVQETQYF.

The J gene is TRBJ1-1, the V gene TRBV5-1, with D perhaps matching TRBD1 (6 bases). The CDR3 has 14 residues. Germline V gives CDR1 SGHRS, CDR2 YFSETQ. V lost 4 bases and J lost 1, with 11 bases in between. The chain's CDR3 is CASSTDRRNTEAFF. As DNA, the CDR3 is TGCGCCAGCAGCACAGACAGGAGGAACACTGAAGCTTTCTTT.

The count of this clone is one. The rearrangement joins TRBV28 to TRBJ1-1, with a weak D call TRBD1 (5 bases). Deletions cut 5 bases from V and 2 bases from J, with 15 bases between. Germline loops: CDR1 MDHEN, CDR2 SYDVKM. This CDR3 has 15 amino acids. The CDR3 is CASSPRDWGNTEAFF. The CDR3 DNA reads TGTGCCAGCAGTCCCCGGGACTGGGGAAACACTGAAGCTTTCTTT.

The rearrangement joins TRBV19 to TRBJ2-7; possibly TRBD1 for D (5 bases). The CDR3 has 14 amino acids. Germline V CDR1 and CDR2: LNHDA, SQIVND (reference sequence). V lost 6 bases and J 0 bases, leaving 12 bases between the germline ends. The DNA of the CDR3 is TGTGCCAGTAGCAGACAGTTGATCTCCTACGAGCAGTACTTC. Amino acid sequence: CASSRQLISYEQYF.

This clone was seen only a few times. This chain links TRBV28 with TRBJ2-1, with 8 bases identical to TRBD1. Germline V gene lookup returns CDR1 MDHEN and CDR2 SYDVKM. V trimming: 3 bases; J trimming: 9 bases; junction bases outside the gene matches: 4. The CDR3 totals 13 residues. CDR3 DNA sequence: TGTGCCAGCAGTTTGCAGGGGGCCGGTGAGCAGTTCTTC. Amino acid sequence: CASSLQGAGEQFF.

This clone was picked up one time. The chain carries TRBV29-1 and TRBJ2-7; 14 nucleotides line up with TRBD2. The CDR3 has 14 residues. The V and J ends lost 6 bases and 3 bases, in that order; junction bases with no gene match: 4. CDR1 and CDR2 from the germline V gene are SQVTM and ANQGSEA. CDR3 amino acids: CSVAGLAGVYEQYF. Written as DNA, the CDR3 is TGCAGCGTCGCGGGACTAGCGGGGGTCTACGAGCAGTACTTC.

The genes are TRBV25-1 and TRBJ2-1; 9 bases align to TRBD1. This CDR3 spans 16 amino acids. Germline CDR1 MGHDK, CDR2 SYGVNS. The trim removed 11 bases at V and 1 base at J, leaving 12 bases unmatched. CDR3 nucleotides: TGTGCCCTCGGGACAGGGTACCCCATTTCCTACAATGAGCAGTTCTTC. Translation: CALGTGYPISYNEQFF. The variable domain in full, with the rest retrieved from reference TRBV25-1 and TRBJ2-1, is EADIYQTPRYLVIGTGKKITLECSQTMGHDKMYWYQQDPGMELHLIHYSYGVNSTEKGDLSSESTVSRIRTEHFPLTLESARPSHTSQYLCALGTGYPISYNEQFFGPGTRLTVL.

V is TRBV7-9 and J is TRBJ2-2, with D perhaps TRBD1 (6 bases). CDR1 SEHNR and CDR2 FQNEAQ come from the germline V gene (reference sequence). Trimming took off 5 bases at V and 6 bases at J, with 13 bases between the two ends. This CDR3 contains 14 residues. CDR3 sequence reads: CASSQQGSAGELFF. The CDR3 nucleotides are TGTGCCAGCAGCCAACAGGGTTCGGCCGGGGAGCTGTTTTTT.

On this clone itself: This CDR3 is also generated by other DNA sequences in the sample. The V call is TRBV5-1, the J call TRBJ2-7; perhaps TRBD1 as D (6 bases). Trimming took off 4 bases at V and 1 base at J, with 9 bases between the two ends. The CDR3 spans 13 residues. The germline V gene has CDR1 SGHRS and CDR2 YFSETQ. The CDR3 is CASSLGQSYEQYF. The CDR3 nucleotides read TGCGCCAGCAGCCTAGGACAGTCCTACGAGCAGTACTTC.

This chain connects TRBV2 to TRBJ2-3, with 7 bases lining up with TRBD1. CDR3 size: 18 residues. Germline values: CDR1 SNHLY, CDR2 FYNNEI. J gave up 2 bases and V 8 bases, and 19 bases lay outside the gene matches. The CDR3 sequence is CASGVGTDYPRATDTQYF. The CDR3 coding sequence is TGTGCCAGCGGAGTCGGGACAGACTATCCCCGAGCCACAGATACGCAGTATTTT.

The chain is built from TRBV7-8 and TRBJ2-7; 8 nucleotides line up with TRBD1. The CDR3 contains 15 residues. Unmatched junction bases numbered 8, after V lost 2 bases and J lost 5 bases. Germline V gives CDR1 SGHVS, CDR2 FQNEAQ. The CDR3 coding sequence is TGTGCCAGCAGCTTAAGCCGGACAGGGTTTAACGAGCAGTACTTC. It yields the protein CASSLSRTGFNEQYF.

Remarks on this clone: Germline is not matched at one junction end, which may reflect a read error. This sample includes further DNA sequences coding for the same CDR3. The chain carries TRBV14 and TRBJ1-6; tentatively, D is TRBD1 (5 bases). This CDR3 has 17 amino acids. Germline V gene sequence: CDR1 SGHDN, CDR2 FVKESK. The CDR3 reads CASSPLGLPSLNSPLHF. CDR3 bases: TGTGCCAGCAGCCCATTGGGACTCCCCTCTTTAAATTCCCCCCTCCACTTT.

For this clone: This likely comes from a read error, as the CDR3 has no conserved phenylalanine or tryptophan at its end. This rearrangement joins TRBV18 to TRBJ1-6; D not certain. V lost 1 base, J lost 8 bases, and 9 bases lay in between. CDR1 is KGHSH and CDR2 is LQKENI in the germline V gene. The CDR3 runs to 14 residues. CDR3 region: CASSPRPGDSPLHL. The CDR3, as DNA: TGTGCCAGCTCACCACGGCCCGGGGATTCACCCCTCCACCTT.

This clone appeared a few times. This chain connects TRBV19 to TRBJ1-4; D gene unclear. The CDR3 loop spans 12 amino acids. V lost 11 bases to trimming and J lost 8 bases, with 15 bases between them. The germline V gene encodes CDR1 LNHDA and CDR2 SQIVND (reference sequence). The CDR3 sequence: CARTGCDEKLFF. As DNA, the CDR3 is TGTGCCCGAACGGGGTGTGACGAAAAACTGTTTTTT. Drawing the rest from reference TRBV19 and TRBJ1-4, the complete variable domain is DGGITQSPKYLFRKEGQNVTLSCEQNLNHDAMYWYRQDPGQGLRLIYYSQIVNDFQKGDIAEGYSVSREKKESFPLTVTSAQKNPTAFYLCARTGCDEKLFFGSGTQLSVL.

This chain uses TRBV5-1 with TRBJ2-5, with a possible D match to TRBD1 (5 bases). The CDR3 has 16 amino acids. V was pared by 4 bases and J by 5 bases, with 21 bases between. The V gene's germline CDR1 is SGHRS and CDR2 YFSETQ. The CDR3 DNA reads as TGCGCCAGCAGCCGAACCCCTGTAGGGGTCTTTGAGACCCAGTACTTC. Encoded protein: CASSRTPVGVFETQYF.

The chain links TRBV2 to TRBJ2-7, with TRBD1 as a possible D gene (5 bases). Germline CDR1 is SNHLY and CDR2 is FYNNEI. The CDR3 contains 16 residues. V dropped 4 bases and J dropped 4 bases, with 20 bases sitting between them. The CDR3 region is CASSGGSAQFAYEQYF. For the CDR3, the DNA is TGTGCCAGCAGTGGGGGCTCAGCACAGTTTGCGTACGAGCAGTACTTC. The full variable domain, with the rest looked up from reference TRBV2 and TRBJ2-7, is EPEVTQTPSHQVTQMGQEVILRCVPISNHLYFYWYRQILGQKVEFLVSFYNNEISEKSEIFDDQFSVERPDGSNFTLKIRSTKLEDSAMYFCASSGGSAQFAYEQYFGPGTRLTVT.

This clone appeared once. The CDR3 region is CASSEFTGNPGELFF. As DNA, the CDR3 is TGTGCCAGCAGTGAATTTACAGGGAATCCCGGGGAGCTGTTTTTT. V usage is TRBV6-1 and J usage is TRBJ2-2; a weak D match, TRBD1 (6 bases). V lost 2 bases and J lost 6, with 13 bases in between. The CDR3 is 15 amino acids. CDR1 is MNHNS and CDR2 is SASEGT in the germline V gene.

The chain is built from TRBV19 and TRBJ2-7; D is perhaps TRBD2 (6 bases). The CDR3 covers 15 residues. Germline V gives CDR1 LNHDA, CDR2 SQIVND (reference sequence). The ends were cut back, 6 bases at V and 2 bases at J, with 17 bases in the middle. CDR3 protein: CASRNRDWEAYEQYF. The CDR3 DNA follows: TGTGCCAGTAGGAACCGGGACTGGGAAGCCTACGAGCAGTACTTC.

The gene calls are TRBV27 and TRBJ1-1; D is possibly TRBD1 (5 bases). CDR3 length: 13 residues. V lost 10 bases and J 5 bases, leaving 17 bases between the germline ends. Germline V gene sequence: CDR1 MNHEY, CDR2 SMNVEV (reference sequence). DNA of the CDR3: TGTGCCACTGCCCCGGGGGTGACAACTGAAGCTTTCTTT. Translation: CATAPGVTTEAFF.

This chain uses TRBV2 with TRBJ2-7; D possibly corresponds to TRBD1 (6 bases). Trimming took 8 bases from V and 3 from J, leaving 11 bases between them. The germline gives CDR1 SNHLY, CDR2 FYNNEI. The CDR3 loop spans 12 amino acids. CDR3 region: CASRDINYEQYF. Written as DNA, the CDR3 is TGTGCCAGCCGGGACATTAACTACGAGCAGTACTTC. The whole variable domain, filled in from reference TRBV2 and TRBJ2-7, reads EPEVTQTPSHQVTQMGQEVILRCVPISNHLYFYWYRQILGQKVEFLVSFYNNEISEKSEIFDDQFSVERPDGSNFTLKIRSTKLEDSAMYFCASRDINYEQYFGPGTRLTVT.

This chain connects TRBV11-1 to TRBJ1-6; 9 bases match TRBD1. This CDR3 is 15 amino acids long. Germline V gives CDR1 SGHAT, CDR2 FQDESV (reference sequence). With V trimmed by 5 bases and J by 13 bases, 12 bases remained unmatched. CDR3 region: CASSQQPGQGSPLHF. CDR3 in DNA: TGTGCCAGCAGCCAACAGCCGGGACAGGGATCCCCCCTCCACTTT.

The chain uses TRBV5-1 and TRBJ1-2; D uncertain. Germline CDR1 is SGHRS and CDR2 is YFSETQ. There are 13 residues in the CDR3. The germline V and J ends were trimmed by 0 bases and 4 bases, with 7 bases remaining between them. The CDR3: CASSLEASYGYTF. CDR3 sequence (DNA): TGCGCCAGCAGCTTGGAAGCAAGCTATGGCTACACCTTC. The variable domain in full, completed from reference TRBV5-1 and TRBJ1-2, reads KAGVTQTPRYLIKTRGQQVTLSCSPISGHRSVSWYQQTPGQGLQFLFEYFSETQRNKGNFPGRFSGRQFSNSRSEMNVSTLELGDSALYLCASSLEASYGYTFGSGTRLTVV.

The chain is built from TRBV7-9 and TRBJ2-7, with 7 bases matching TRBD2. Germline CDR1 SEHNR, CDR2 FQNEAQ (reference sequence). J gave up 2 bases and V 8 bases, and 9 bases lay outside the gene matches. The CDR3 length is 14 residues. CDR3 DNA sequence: TGTGCCAGCGCCGGGCGGGAGCTCCCCTACGAGCAGTACTTC. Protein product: CASAGRELPYEQYF.

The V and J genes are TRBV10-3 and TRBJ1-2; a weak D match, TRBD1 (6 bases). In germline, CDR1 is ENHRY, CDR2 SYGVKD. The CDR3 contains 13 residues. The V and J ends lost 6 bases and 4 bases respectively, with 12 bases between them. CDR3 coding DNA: TGTGCCATCAGGAACAGGGTTGTCTATGGCTACACCTTC. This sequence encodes CAIRNRVVYGYTF.